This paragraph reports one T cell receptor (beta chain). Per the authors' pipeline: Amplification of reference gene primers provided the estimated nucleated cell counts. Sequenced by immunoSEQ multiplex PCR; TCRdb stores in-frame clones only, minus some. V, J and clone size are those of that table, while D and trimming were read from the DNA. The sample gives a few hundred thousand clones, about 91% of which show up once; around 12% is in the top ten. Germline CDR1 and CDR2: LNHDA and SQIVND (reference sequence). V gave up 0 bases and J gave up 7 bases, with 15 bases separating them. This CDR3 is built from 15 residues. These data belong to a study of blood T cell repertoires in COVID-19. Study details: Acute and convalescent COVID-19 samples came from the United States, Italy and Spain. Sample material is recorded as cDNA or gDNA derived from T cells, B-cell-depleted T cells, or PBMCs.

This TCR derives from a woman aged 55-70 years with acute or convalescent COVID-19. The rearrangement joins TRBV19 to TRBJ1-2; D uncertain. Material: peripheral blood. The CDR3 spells CASSIEGIERAGYTF. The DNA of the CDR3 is TGTGCCAGTAGTATAGAGGGCATCGAGAGGGCTGGCTACACCTTC.